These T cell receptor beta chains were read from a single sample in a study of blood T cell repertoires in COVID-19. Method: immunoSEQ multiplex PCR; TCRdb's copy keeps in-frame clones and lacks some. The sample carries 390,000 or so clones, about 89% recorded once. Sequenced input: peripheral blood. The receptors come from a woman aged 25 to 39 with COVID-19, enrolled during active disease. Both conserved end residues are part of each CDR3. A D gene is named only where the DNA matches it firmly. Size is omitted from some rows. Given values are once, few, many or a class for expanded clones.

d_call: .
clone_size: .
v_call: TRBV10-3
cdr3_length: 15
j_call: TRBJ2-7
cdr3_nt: TGTGCCATCAGTGAGGGCGGACTTGCTTACTACGAGCAGTACTTC
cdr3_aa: CAISEGGLAYYEQYF

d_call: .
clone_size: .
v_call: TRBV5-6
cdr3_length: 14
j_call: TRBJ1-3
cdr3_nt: TGTGCCAGCAGCGGTACTGTGTCTGGAAACACCATATATTTT
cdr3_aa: CASSGTVSGNTIYF

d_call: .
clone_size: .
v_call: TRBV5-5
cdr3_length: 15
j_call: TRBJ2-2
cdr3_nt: TGTGCCAGCAGCTTGGAAGGGGTTCGGACCGGGGAGCTGTTTTTT
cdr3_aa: CASSLEGVRTGELFF

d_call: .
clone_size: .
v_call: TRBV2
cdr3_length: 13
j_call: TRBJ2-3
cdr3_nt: TGTGCCACCCTACGGGAGTTCGAAGATACGCAGTATTTT
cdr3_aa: CATLREFEDTQYF

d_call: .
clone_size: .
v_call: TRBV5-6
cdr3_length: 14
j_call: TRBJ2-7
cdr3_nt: TGTGCCAGCAGCTTAATAGACAGTACCTACGAGCAGTACTTC
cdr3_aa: CASSLIDSTYEQYF

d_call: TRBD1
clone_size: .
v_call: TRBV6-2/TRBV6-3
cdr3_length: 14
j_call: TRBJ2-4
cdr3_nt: TGTGCCAGCAGTTGGACAGGGAACCCAAACATTCAGTACTTC
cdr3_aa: CASSWTGNPNIQYF

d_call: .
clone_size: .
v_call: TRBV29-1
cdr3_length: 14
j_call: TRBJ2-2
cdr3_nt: TGCAGCGTTGAATTCCTAGATAGCACCGGGGAGCTGTTTTTT
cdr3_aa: CSVEFLDSTGELFF

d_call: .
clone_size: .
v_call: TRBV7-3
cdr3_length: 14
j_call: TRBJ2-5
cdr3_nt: TGTGCCAGCAGCACACAGAGCGGTGCAGAGACCCAGTACTTC
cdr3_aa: CASSTQSGAETQYF

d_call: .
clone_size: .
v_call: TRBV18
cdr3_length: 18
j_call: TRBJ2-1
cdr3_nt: TGTGCCAGCTCACCAATCCCGGGTAGCTGGAGCTCCTACAATGAGCAGTTCTTC
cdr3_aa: CASSPIPGSWSSYNEQFF

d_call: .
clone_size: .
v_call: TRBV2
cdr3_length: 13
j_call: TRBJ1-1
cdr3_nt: TGTGCCAGCAAACAGGGTTTGGGCACTGAAGCTTTCTTT
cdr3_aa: CASKQGLGTEAFF

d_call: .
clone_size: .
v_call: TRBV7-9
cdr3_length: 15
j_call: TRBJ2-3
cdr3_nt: TGTGCCAGCAGCTTCGGGACAAGCCCAGCAGATACGCAGTATTTT
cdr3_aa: CASSFGTSPADTQYF

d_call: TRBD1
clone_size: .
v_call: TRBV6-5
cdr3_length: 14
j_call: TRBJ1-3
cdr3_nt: TGTGCCAGCAGCTGGACAGGGACTGGAAACACCATATATTTT
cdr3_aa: CASSWTGTGNTIYF

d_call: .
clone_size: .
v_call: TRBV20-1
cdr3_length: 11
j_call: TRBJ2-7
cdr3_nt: TGCAGTGCGAGCCAAACCTACGAGCAGTACTTC
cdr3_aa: CSASQTYEQYF

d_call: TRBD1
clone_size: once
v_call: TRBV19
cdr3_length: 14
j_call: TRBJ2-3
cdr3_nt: TGTGCCAGTAGCGACAGGGCTGGTACAGATACGCAGTATTTT
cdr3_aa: CASSDRAGTDTQYF

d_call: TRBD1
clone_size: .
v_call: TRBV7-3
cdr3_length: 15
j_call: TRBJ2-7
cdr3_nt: TGTGCCAGCAGCTTCGCAGGGGGAAGCTCCTACGAGCAGTACTTC
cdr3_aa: CASSFAGGSSYEQYF

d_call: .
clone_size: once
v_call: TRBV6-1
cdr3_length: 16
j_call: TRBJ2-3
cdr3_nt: TGTGCCAGCAGTGAGGTATCAGGGACTAGCACAGATACGCAGTATTTT
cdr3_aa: CASSEVSGTSTDTQYF

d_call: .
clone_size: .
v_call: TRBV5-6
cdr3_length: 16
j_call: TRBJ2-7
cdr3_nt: TGTGCCAGCAGCTTGGGGGGTCAGGGGAACTCCTACGAGCAGTACTTC
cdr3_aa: CASSLGGQGNSYEQYF

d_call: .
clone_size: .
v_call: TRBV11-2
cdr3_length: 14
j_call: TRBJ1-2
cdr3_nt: TGTGCCAGCAGCTTAGTTCAGGCTACCTATGGCTACACCTTC
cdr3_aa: CASSLVQATYGYTF

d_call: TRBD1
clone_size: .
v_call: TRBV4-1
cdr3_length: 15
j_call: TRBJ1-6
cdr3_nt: TGCGCCAGCAGCCAAGTTTCCCAGGGGGCTTCACCCCTCCACTTT
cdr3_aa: CASSQVSQGASPLHF

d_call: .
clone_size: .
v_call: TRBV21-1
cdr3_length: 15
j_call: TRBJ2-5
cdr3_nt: TGTGCCAGCAGCTTCCGGGACAGGGTGGCCGAGACCCAGTACTTC
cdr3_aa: CASSFRDRVAETQYF

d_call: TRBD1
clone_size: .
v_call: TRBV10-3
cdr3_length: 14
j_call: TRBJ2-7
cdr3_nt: TGTGCCACGGGGCCGGGACAGGGGAACTACGAGCAGTACTTC
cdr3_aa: CATGPGQGNYEQYF

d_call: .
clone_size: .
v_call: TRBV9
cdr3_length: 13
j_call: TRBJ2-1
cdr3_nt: TGTGCCAGCAGCCCGGGAACTCTCAATGAGCAGTTCTTC
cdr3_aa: CASSPGTLNEQFF

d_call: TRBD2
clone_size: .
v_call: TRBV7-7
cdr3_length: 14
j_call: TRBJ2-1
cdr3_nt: TGTGCTAGCAGCACCGGGACTAGCGGTATTGAGCAGTTCTTC
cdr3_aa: CASSTGTSGIEQFF

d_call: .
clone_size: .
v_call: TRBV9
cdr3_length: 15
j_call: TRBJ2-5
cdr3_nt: TGTGCCAGCAGCGTAGGATCGGGGGTAGGGGAGACCCAGTACTTC
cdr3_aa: CASSVGSGVGETQYF

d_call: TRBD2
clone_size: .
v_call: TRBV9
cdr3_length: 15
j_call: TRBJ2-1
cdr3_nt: TGTGCCAGCAGCTCCGGGACTAGCTCCTACAATGAGCAGTTCTTC
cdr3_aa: CASSSGTSSYNEQFF

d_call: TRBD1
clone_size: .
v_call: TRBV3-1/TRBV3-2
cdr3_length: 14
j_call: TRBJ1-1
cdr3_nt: TGTGCCAGCAGCCAAGTCGGTTCCGGGACAGGGGCTTTCTTT
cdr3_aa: CASSQVGSGTGAFF

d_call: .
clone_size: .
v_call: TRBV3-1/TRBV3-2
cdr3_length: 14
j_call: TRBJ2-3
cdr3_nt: TGTGCCAGCAGTCAAGATCCGAGCACAGATACGCAGTATTTT
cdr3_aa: CASSQDPSTDTQYF

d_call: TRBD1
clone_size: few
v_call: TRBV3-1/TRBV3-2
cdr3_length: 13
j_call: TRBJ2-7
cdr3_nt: TGTGCCAGCAGTTACAGGGGACCTTACGAGCAGTACTTC
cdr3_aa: CASSYRGPYEQYF

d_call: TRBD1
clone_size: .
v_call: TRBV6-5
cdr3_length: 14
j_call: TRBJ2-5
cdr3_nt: TGTGCCAGCAGTTACGGGGACAGTAAAGAGACCCAGTACTTC
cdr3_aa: CASSYGDSKETQYF

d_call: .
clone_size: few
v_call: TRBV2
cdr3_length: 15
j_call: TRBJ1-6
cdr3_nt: TGTGCCAGCAGTCAAGGGGCAGGGGTAAATTCACCCCTCCACTTT
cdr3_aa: CASSQGAGVNSPLHF

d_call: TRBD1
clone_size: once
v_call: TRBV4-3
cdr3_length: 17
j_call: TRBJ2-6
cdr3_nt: TGCGCCAGCAGTCCCGGGACAGGGAGATCTGGGGCCAACGTCCTGACTTTC
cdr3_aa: CASSPGTGRSGANVLTF

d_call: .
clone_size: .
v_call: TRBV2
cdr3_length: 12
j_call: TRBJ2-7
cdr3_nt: TGTGCCAGCAGTGACCCGGGTAACGAGCAGTACTTC
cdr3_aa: CASSDPGNEQYF

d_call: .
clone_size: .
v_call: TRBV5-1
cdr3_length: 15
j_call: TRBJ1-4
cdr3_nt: TGCGCCAGCAGCTTGGCGACGGCAGGCAATGAAAAACTGTTTTTT
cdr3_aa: CASSLATAGNEKLFF

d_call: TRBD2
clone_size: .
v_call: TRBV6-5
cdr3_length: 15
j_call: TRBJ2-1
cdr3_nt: TGTGCCAGCCAACTAGCGGGGAGCTCCTACAATGAGCAGTTCTTC
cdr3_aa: CASQLAGSSYNEQFF

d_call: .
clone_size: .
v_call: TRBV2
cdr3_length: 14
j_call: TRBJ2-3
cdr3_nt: TGTGCCAGCAGTCTCGGCAGGGGCACAGATACGCAGTATTTT
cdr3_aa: CASSLGRGTDTQYF

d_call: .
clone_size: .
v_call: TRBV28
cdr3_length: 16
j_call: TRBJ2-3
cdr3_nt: TGTGCCAGCAGTTTCTTTACAGGGCCCCACAGAGATACGCAGTATTTT
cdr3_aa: CASSFFTGPHRDTQYF

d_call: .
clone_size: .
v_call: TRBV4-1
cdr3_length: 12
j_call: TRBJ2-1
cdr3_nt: TGCGCCAGCAGCCAAGAGGTGGGGAGGCAGTTCTTC
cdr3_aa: CASSQEVGRQFF

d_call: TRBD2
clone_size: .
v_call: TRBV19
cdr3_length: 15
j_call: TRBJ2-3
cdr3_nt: TGTGCCAGTAGTACGGCTAGCGGGAGCACAGATACGCAGTATTTT
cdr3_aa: CASSTASGSTDTQYF